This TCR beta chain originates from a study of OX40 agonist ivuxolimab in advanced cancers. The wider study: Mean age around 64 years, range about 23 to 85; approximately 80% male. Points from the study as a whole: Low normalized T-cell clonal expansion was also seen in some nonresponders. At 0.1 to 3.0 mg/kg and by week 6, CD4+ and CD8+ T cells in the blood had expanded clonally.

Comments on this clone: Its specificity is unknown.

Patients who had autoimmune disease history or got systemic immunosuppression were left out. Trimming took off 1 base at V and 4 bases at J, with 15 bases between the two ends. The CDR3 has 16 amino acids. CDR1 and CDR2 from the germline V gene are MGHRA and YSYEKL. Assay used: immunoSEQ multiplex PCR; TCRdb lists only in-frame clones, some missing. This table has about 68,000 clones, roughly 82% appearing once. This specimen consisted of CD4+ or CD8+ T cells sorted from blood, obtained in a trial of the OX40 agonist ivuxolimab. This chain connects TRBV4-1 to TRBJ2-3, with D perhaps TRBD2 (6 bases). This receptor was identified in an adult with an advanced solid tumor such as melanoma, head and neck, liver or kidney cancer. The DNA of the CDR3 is TGCGCCAGCAGCCAAGGGAAACCGACTAGTTCAGATACGCAGTATTTT. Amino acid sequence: CASSQGKPTSSDTQYF.